The T cell receptor beta chain described here comes from a study of blood T cell repertoires in COVID-19. Overall study context: The samples span acute and convalescent COVID-19 from the United States, Italy and Spain. The cDNA or gDNA used as material had been derived from T cells, B-cell-depleted T cells, or PBMCs.

The data were produced by immunoSEQ multiplex PCR, yet TCRdb's version contains in-frame clones alone and is incomplete. The table includes 250,000 to 300,000 clones, approximately 91% detected once. Study members were between about 18 and 95 years old and lived in 20 to 25 US regions. Assignment of participants to cohorts was predicated upon participant-reported clinical history. This CDR3 has 14 amino acids. Trimming at V came to 8 bases and at J to 3 bases, leaving 5 bases not matched to a gene. Germline V CDR1 and CDR2: LGHDT, YNNKEL (reference sequence). This TCR derives from a woman aged 40 to 55 with acute COVID-19. The genes are TRBV3-1 (or the pseudogene TRBV3-2) and TRBJ2-3, with TRBD2 matching 10 bases. Sample: PBMCs or T cells enriched from blood (not recorded which). The CDR3 sequence: CASGNSGGTDTQYF. The DNA for the CDR3 is TGTGCCAGCGGTAATAGCGGGGGGACAGATACGCAGTATTTT.